Shown below are 25 T cell receptor beta chains from a single sample sequenced in a study of molecular identifiers for immune sequencing clone quantification. TCRdb ran MiXCR on the PCR reads and lists one entry per CDR3 protein. The sample gives hundreds of thousands of distinct CDR3 sequences, just under 20% of which show up once; 0.85% is in the top ten. The source material was naive CD8+ T cells from blood, with Jurkat cell RNA spiked in. Specified subset: FACS-sorted CD8+CD4-CCR7+CD45RA+ naive T cells. The source of these receptors is a human donor in good health. Some libraries in this study had Jurkat cell RNA spiked in.

The table lists this clonotype with many counts. The chain carries TRBV4-3 and TRBJ1-1; D remains ambiguous. This CDR3 spans 17 amino acids. Germline lookup yields CDR1 LGHNA and CDR2 YSLEER. The ends were cut back, 0 bases at V and 0 bases at J, with 14 bases in the middle. CDR3 nucleotides: TGCGCCAGCAGCCAAGATGCGGGTATCTACATGAACACTGAAGCTTTCTTT. Its protein product is CASSQDAGIYMNTEAFF.

This chain connects TRBV4-1 to TRBJ2-7; 9 nucleotides agree with TRBD1. V shed 3 bases and J 4 bases; nucleotides not matched to a gene: 7. This CDR3 is 15 amino acids long. Looked up from germline, CDR1 is MGHRA and CDR2 is YSYEKL. CDR3 DNA: TGCGCCAGCAGCCACTCCTTGGGACAGGGATACGAGCAGTACTTC. It is translated as CASSHSLGQGYEQYF.

In regard to this clonotype: This is likely a read error, given that the CDR3 carries no conserved phenylalanine or tryptophan at its end. This sequence joins TRBV20-1 and TRBJ2-7; D ambiguous. Germline CDR1 DFQATT, CDR2 SNEGSKA (reference sequence). Trimming stripped 4 bases from V and 0 bases from J, with 4 bases between. This CDR3 has 11 residues. CDR3: CSAKYSYEQYL. CDR3 DNA sequence: TGCAGTGCTAAGTACTCCTACGAGCAGTACCTC.

This clonotype came up many times. The chain combines TRBV7-3 with TRBJ2-3; TRBD2 aligns across 8 bases. Trimming at V came to 5 bases and at J to 3 bases, leaving 7 bases not matched to a gene. This CDR3 region has 15 residues. CDR1 SGHTA and CDR2 FQGTGA come from the germline V gene. The CDR3 loop is CASSHSGIQTDTQYF. DNA for the CDR3: TGTGCCAGCAGCCATAGCGGGATCCAAACAGATACGCAGTATTTT.

This clonotype was recorded many times. The chain has TRBV5-1 and TRBJ2-3, with D uncertain. V lost 2 bases to trimming and J lost 3 bases, with 7 bases between them. The CDR3 runs 13 residues. Germline-derived CDR1 and CDR2 are SGHRS and YFSETQ. DNA of the CDR3: TGCGCCAGCAGCTTTCCCAATACAGATACGCAGTATTTT. It specifies CASSFPNTDTQYF.

There are many counts of this clonotype. The chain carries TRBV4-3 and TRBJ1-2; no clear D gene. Germline lookup yields CDR1 LGHNA and CDR2 YSLEER. The CDR3 contains 15 residues. V lost 1 base and J lost 3, with 12 bases in between. CDR3 in amino acids: CASSQVGWEDYGYTF. In DNA form, the CDR3 reads TGCGCCAGCAGCCAAGTAGGTTGGGAAGACTATGGCTACACCTTC.

This clonotype was detected only a few times. The V call is TRBV28, the J call TRBJ1-6; D perhaps matches TRBD1 (5 bases). V was cut by 10 bases and J by 0 bases, with 16 bases left in between. Germline V lookup: CDR1 MDHEN, CDR2 SYDVKM. The CDR3 is 16 residues long. The CDR3 sequence: CATGTPRSSYNSPLHF. The CDR3 DNA reads as TGTGCCACGGGGACCCCAAGGAGCTCCTATAATTCACCCCTCCACTTT. Full variable domain (remainder filled in from reference TRBV28 and TRBJ1-6): DVKVTQSSRYLVKRTGEKVFLECVQDMDHENMFWYRQDPGLGLRLIYFSYDVKMKEKGDIPEGYSVSREKKERFSLILESASTNQTSMYLCATGTPRSSYNSPLHFGNGTRLTVT.

This clonotype showed up many times. J is TRBJ2-7 and V is TRBV5-6; D not resolved. Trimming removed 1 base from V and 0 bases from J, with 11 bases in between. The CDR3 is 15 residues long. Germline CDR1 is SGHDT and CDR2 is YYEEEE. The CDR3 DNA is TGTGCCAGCAGCTTGTGGACCGATCCCTCCTACGAGCAGTACTTC. Translation gives CASSLWTDPSYEQYF.

In regard to this clonotype: A much larger clone lies one base from this, so it may be a read error. This chain's CDR3 is CASSFQGALQESQYF. CDR3 DNA sequence: TGTGCCAGCAGCTTCCAGGGGGCTCTACAAGAGTCCCAGTACTTC. V and J are TRBV5-4 and TRBJ2-5; TRBD1 agrees at 8 bases. There are 15 residues in the CDR3. Germline CDR1 is SGHNT and CDR2 is YYREEE (reference sequence).

This clonotype was detected many times. The CDR3 is CAWSLSNEQFF. In DNA form, the CDR3 reads TGTGCCTGGAGTCTGAGCAATGAGCAGTTCTTC. The chain couples TRBV30 to TRBJ2-1; D uncertain. The CDR3 is made up of 11 amino acids. Trimming took 2 bases from V and 6 from J, leaving 5 bases between them. Per germline, CDR1 GTSNPN and CDR2 SVGIG (reference sequence).

The V and J genes are TRBV12-3 or TRBV12-4 and TRBJ2-1; a possible D gene is TRBD2 (5 bases). This CDR3 comprises 14 residues. Deletions cut 3 bases from V and 5 bases from J, with 11 bases between. The CDR3 DNA reads as TGTGCCAGCAGTTTTTACGGGGTAAACAATGAGCAGTTCTTC. It yields the protein CASSFYGVNNEQFF.

This clonotype was seen repeatedly, ten times or more. The chain is built from TRBV30 and TRBJ1-3; no firm D call. Germline lookup yields CDR1 GTSNPN and CDR2 SVGIG (reference sequence). V lost 2 bases and J lost 3, with 14 bases in between. The CDR3 runs to 15 residues. CDR3 bases: TGTGCCTGGAGTTTAGGGTCATTTTATGGAAACACCATATATTTT. It specifies CAWSLGSFYGNTIYF. The entire variable domain, with the rest obtained from reference TRBV30 and TRBJ1-3, is as follows: SQTIHQWPATLVQPVGSPLSLECTVEGTSNPNLYWYRQAAGRGLQLLFYSVGIGQISSEVPQNLSASRPQDRQFILSSKKLLLSDSGFYLCAWSLGSFYGNTIYFGEGSWLTVV.

In this sample, this clonotype turned up a few times. Mismatch with germline at one junction end may stem from a read error. V gene TRBV5-3 combines with J gene TRBJ1-1, with D uncertain. TRBV5-3 is identified as an open reading frame with a role that is uncertain. CDR3 size: 16 residues. CDR3 sequence (DNA): TGTGCCAGCAGCTTGGTGCATTTCCCCATGAACACTGAAGCTTTCTTT. This translates into CASSLVHFPMNTEAFF.

This clonotype was picked up a small number of times. The CDR3 protein is CASSLQGDSPLHF. The CDR3, as DNA: TGTGCCAGCAGTTTACAGGGAGATTCACCCCTCCACTTT. The chain couples TRBV28 to TRBJ1-6, with D maybe TRBD1 (5 bases). The V end was cut by 2 bases, the J end by 8 bases, with 7 bases between. The CDR3 is made up of 13 amino acids. Per the germline V gene, CDR1 is MDHEN and CDR2 is SYDVKM.

This clonotype was observed a few times. The V call is TRBV3-1, the J call TRBJ2-2, with TRBD1 matching over 10 bases. V was pared by 4 bases and J by 4 bases, with 6 bases of the junction left unmatched. The CDR3 sequence is 16 residues long. Germline-derived CDR1 and CDR2 are LGHDT and YNNKEL (reference sequence). The CDR3 loop is CASSPGQGDPTGELFF. For the CDR3, the DNA is TGTGCCAGCAGCCCTGGACAGGGGGACCCCACCGGGGAGCTGTTTTTT.

The chain combines TRBV30 with TRBJ1-2; TRBD1 matches at 7 bases. Losses at the gene ends were 4 bases for V and 6 bases for J; bases not matched to a gene: 11. Germline V gene sequence: CDR1 GTSNPN, CDR2 SVGIG (reference sequence). This CDR3 contains 14 residues. CDR3 loop: CAWTYQGGKNGYTF. CDR3 sequence (DNA): TGTGCCTGGACCTACCAGGGGGGTAAGAATGGCTACACCTTC.

The gene calls are TRBV6-1 and TRBJ2-5; D may be TRBD1 or TRBD2 (5 bases each). Germline V gene data show CDR1 as MNHNS and CDR2 as SASEGT. V was shortened by 3 bases and J by 4 bases, with 18 bases between the two germline ends. The CDR3 runs to 16 residues. CDR3 bases: TGTGCCAGCAGTGAGAGGGGTGCGTTAAGGGTAGAGACCCAGTACTTC. Translating it yields CASSERGALRVETQYF.

The sample holds many counts of this clonotype. The chain carries TRBV5-4 and TRBJ2-7; 7 positions agree with TRBD1. This CDR3 comprises 13 residues. V lost 1 base to trimming and J lost 5 bases; unmatched junction nucleotides: 3. Germline V gene data show CDR1 as SGHNT and CDR2 as YYREEE (reference sequence). The CDR3 DNA is TGTGCCAGCAGCTTGTGGACAGGAAACGAGCAGTACTTC. Protein: CASSLWTGNEQYF.

This clonotype occurred many times. V is TRBV6-1 and J is TRBJ2-7; D gene uncertain. V lost 10 bases and J 2 bases, leaving 18 bases between the germline ends. Per germline, CDR1 MNHNS and CDR2 SASEGT. The CDR3 extends over 14 amino acids. This chain's CDR3 is CAINGPGAPYEQYF. DNA of the CDR3: TGTGCCATTAACGGGCCAGGAGCCCCCTACGAGCAGTACTTC.

This clonotype appeared many times. The chain employs TRBV4-1 and TRBJ1-5; 8 bases fit TRBD1. Per germline, CDR1 MGHRA and CDR2 YSYEKL. J lost 1 base, V lost 0 bases, and 8 bases had no gene match. This CDR3 spans 18 amino acids. CDR3 coding DNA: TGCGCCAGCAGCCAAGAAGGACAGGGAGCCGAAAGCAATCAGCCCCAGCATTTT. This translates into CASSQEGQGAESNQPQHF.

V is TRBV7-2 and J is TRBJ2-2; no clear D. The V end was cut by 6 bases, the J end by 7 bases, with 15 bases between. CDR1 and CDR2 from the germline V gene are SGHTA and FQGNSA. This CDR3 region has 14 residues. CDR3 protein: CASRQRVSGGELFF. DNA of the CDR3: TGTGCCAGCAGACAAAGGGTATCCGGCGGGGAGCTGTTTTTT.

This clonotype was picked up many times. This chain uses TRBV4-2 with TRBJ2-3, with 10 positions matching TRBD1. There are 14 residues in the CDR3. With 4 bases clipped from V and 4 bases from J, the junction kept 2 bases outside the gene matches. Germline assignment: CDR1 LGHNA and CDR2 YNFKEQ. The CDR3 DNA sequence: TGTGCCAGCAGCCCGGACAGGGGGTCAGATACGCAGTATTTT. Protein sequence: CASSPDRGSDTQYF.

With regard to this clonotype: Without the conserved terminal phenylalanine or tryptophan, this CDR3 likely stems from a read error. The genes are TRBV19 and TRBJ1-1; D might be TRBD1 (5 bases). Germline CDR1 and CDR2: LNHDA and SQIVND (reference sequence). V was pared by 2 bases and J by 0 bases, with 10 bases between. The CDR3 extends over 15 amino acids. CDR3 loop: CASSIIDSLNTEAFI. The CDR3 DNA sequence: TGTGCCAGTAGTATAATAGACAGTTTGAACACTGAAGCTTTCATT.

Remarks on this clonotype: At one of its ends the junction is not consistent with the germline gene, which may arise from a read error. The V and J genes are TRBV6-2 or TRBV6-3 and TRBJ2-2; the D gene is possibly TRBD2 (6 bases). Germline lookup yields CDR1 MNHEY and CDR2 SVGEGT. The CDR3 extends over 13 amino acids. CDR3 DNA sequence: TGTGCCAGCAGTAACCGACAGACCGGGGGGCTGTTTTTT. Encoded protein: CASSNRQTGGLFF.

This clonotype was counted at least ten times. The V call is TRBV20-1, the J call TRBJ1-6; 7 bases are a match to TRBD1. The CDR3 runs to 15 residues. V trimming: 4 bases; J trimming: 14 bases; junction bases outside the gene matches: 17. Germline CDR1 DFQATT, CDR2 SNEGSKA (reference sequence). CDR3 bases: TGCAGTGCTACAAAATGGACAGGCGGGTTGATATCCCTCCACTTT. Encoded protein: CSATKWTGGLISLHF.